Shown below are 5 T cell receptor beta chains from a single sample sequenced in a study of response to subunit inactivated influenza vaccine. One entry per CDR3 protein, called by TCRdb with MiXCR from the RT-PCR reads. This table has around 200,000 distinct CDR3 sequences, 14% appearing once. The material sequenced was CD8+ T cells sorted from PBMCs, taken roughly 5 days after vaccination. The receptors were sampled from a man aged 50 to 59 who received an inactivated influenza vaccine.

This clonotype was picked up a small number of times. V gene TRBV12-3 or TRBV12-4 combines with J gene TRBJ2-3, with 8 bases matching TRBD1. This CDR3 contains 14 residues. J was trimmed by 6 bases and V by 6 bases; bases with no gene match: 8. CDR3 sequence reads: CASSETGEFDTQYF. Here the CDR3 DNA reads TGTGCCAGCAGCGAGACAGGGGAATTCGATACGCAGTATTTT.

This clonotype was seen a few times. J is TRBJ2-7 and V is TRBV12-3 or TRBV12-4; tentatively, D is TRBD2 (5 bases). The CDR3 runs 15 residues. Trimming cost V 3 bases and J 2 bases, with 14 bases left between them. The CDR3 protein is CASSFIAGDTYEQYF. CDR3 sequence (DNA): TGTGCCAGCAGTTTTATTGCGGGCGACACCTACGAGCAGTACTTC.

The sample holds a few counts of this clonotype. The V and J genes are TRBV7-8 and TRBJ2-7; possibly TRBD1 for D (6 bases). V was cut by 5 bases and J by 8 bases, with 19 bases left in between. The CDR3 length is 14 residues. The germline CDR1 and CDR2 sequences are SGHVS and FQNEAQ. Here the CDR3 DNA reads TGTGCCAGCAGCCCCCGGACAGACTACAGCAAGCAGTACTTC. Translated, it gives CASSPRTDYSKQYF.

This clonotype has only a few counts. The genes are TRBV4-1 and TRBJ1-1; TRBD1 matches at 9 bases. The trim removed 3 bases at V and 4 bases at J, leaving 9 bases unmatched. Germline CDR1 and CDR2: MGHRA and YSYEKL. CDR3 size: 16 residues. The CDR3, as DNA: TGCGCCAGCAGCCAGTCGGGACAGGGCCTTTCCACTGAAGCTTTCTTT. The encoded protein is CASSQSGQGLSTEAFF.

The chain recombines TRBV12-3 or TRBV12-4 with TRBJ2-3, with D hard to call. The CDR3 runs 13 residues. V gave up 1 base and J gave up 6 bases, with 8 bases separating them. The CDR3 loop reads CASSLVVVDTQYF. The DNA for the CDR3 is TGTGCCAGCAGTTTAGTAGTGGTGGATACGCAGTATTTT.